Following are 2 T cell receptor beta chains from one sample sequenced in a study of CD8 T cells in ankylosing spondylitis. TCRdb used MiXCR to reprocess the 5' RACE reads, holding one entry per CDR3 protein. The sample records some 220,000 distinct CDR3 sequences, 7% to 10% being singletons. Input material: blood, either unsorted or a sorted T cell fraction (not recorded which). The receptors here all came from a female donor with ankylosing spondylitis or in good health (not recorded which).

With regard to this clonotype: It may be a read error: a sequence one base away is much more abundant. The rearrangement joins TRBV4-3 to TRBJ2-2; 8 nucleotides align to TRBD2. Looked up from germline, CDR1 is LGHNA and CDR2 is YSLEER. The CDR3 has 15 amino acids. V was clipped by 0 bases and J by 10 bases; unmatched bases: 7. CDR3 nucleotide sequence: TGCGCCAGCAGCCAAGATAGCGGGGTGGTCGTGGAGCTGTTTTTT. This translates into CASSQDSGVVVELFF.

In this sample, this clonotype turned up many times. The chain links TRBV18 to TRBJ2-7; TRBD2 aligns across 12 bases. This CDR3 spans 16 amino acids. Germline V CDR1 and CDR2: KGHSH, LQKENI. V shed 1 base, J shed 6 bases, and the junction held 7 bases outside the gene matches. Written as DNA, the CDR3 is TGTGCCAGCTCACCACGTCCCGGACTAGCGGGACGCGAGCAGTACTTC. This sequence encodes CASSPRPGLAGREQYF.